Included here is one TCR beta chain sequence, with context. Its antigen is not identified. The data are from a study of CD8 T cells in Susac syndrome. Reverse transcription of 0.5 to 1 ug RNA was performed with random hexamers. It was immunoSEQ multiplex PCR that amplified TCR beta CDR3 across 54 Vbeta and 13 Jbeta. One entry per CDR3 protein results from TCRdb running MiXCR on the immunoSEQ multiplex PCR reads. The sample shows hundreds of thousands of distinct CDR3 sequences, 85% of them seen only once. Germline V gives CDR1 SGDLS, CDR2 YYNGEE. The ends were cut back, 8 bases at V and 11 bases at J, with 5 bases in the middle. The CDR3 spans 9 residues. From blood CD8+ and CD4+ T cells, the TCR beta chain was sequenced. The study used treatment-naive patients who had stable or active relapsing-remitting disease as multiple sclerosis controls. Study results and caveats: An acknowledgment was made by the study that its TCR sequencing and HLA analysis involved relatively few individuals.

Sequenced sample: CD8+ T cells from PBMCs. The chain has TRBV9 and TRBJ1-6; D is undetermined. This receptor was obtained from a human donor with multiple sclerosis. The CDR3 is CASRTPLHF. CDR3 DNA: TGTGCCAGTCGTACACCCCTCCACTTT.